The 11 T cell receptor beta chains listed next were all sequenced from one sample in a study of T cells after yellow fever vaccination. Each CDR3 protein is one row after TCRdb ran MiXCR on the 5' RACE reads. The sample shows approximately 110,000 distinct CDR3 sequences, 7.4% of them seen only once. The sequencing here drew on CD4+ T cells sorted from PBMCs, taken 10 to 11 days after the first yellow fever vaccination. The receptor source for this set is a man younger than 30 who received the YFV17D yellow fever vaccine.

The sample holds many counts of this clonotype. The CDR3 reads CSVFRDRGRGGYTF. DNA for the CDR3: TGCAGCGTTTTCCGGGACAGGGGGCGCGGGGGCTACACCTTC. The chain combines TRBV29-1 with TRBJ1-2, with 12 bases identical to TRBD1. Germline V gives CDR1 SQVTM, CDR2 ANQGSEA. Losses at the gene ends were 5 bases for V and 8 bases for J; bases not matched to a gene: 9. This CDR3 region has 14 residues.

This clonotype has ten or more counts. The chain carries TRBV24-1 and TRBJ2-1; possible D gene TRBD2, 6 bases. Trimming shortened V by 1 base and J by 6 bases, and 15 bases separated the two germline ends. CDR3 length equals 16 residues. The germline V gene encodes CDR1 KGHDR and CDR2 SFDVKD. CDR3: CATSDFMEGTGNEQFF. The CDR3 DNA is TGTGCCACCAGTGATTTTATGGAGGGAACAGGCAATGAGCAGTTCTTC.

This clonotype showed up many times. The CDR3 sequence is CASSYLAGGYNEQFF. The CDR3 DNA is TGTGCCAGCAGTTATCTAGCGGGGGGCTACAATGAGCAGTTCTTC. The V and J genes are TRBV6-2 or TRBV6-3 and TRBJ2-1, with TRBD2 matching over 11 bases. The junction had 1 base not matched to a gene; V was cut back by 3 bases and J by 3 bases. The CDR3 has 15 amino acids. Per germline, CDR1 MNHEY and CDR2 SVGEGT.

The chain employs TRBV5-5 and TRBJ1-2; 12 nucleotides align to TRBD1. The CDR3 extends over 14 amino acids. V lost 5 bases to trimming and J lost 7 bases; unmatched junction nucleotides: 6. Germline V gene data show CDR1 as SGHKS and CDR2 as YYEKEE (reference sequence). CDR3 nucleotides: TGTGCCAGCAGACTGGGACAGGGGGCAAGTGGCTACACCTTC. Protein product: CASRLGQGASGYTF.

V usage is TRBV6-5 and J usage is TRBJ2-1; either TRBD1 or TRBD2 may fit D (6 bases each). V lost 2 bases, J lost 5 bases, and 13 bases lay in between. Germline V CDR1 and CDR2: MNHEY, SVGAGI. The CDR3 runs to 15 residues. The DNA of the CDR3 is TGTGCCAGCAGTTACGTTAGGGGGGATAACAATGAGCAGTTCTTC. Protein sequence: CASSYVRGDNNEQFF.

This clonotype was seen many times. The chain employs TRBV5-6 and TRBJ1-5; D is ambiguous. Trimming stripped 1 base from V and 4 bases from J, with 6 bases between. The CDR3 runs to 13 residues. Germline V gene sequence: CDR1 SGHDT, CDR2 YYEEEE. The CDR3 nucleotides are TGTGCCAGCAGCTTGTTCGGGAATCAGCCCCAGCATTTT. Its protein is CASSLFGNQPQHF.

This clonotype came up many times. Sequence at one end of the junction differs from germline and may be a read error. The chain combines TRBV7-2 with TRBJ2-3, with D hard to call. Germline V gene sequence: CDR1 SGHTA, CDR2 FQGNSA. The CDR3 has 12 residues. The DNA of the CDR3 is TGTGCCAGCAGTTTAGCTCCAGATACGCAGTATTTT. It yields the protein CASSLAPDTQYF.

This clonotype was seen at least ten times. The chain is built from TRBV20-1 and TRBJ2-7; no firm D call. The CDR3 consists of 10 residues. From germline, CDR1 is DFQATT and CDR2 SNEGSKA (reference sequence). V was clipped by 7 bases and J by 2 bases, with 6 bases between them. CDR3 bases: TGCAGTGTCGGACCCTACGAGCAGTACTTC. Translated, it gives CSVGPYEQYF.

This clonotype was detected ten times or more. This rearrangement joins TRBV11-1 to TRBJ2-7; 9 bases agree with TRBD1. V dropped 6 bases and J dropped 3; count of bases not matched to a gene: 9. The germline gives CDR1 SGHAT, CDR2 FQDESV (reference sequence). CDR3 size: 15 residues. CDR3 DNA sequence: TGTGCCAGCAGGCGGTCGGACAGGGGCCTCTACGAGCAGTACTTC. Protein product: CASRRSDRGLYEQYF.

This clonotype was seen at least ten times. The chain combines TRBV7-2 with TRBJ2-5, with 12 positions matching TRBD2. The CDR3 is 16 amino acids. V shed 2 bases and J 2 bases; nucleotides not matched to a gene: 3. Germline-derived CDR1 and CDR2 are SGHTA and FQGNSA. CDR3 residues: CASSLLAGGLQETQYF. The CDR3 DNA is TGTGCCAGCAGCTTACTAGCGGGGGGGCTACAAGAGACCCAGTACTTC.

There are many counts of this clonotype. The chain employs TRBV6-1 and TRBJ2-2; D is possibly TRBD1 (6 bases). Per the germline V gene, CDR1 is MNHNS and CDR2 is SASEGT. This CDR3 comprises 15 residues. Trimming took 7 bases from V and 0 from J, leaving 12 bases between them. In nucleotides, the CDR3 is TGTGCCAGCACCGAAGGGGGAACGAACACCGGGGAGCTGTTTTTT. This translates into CASTEGGTNTGELFF.